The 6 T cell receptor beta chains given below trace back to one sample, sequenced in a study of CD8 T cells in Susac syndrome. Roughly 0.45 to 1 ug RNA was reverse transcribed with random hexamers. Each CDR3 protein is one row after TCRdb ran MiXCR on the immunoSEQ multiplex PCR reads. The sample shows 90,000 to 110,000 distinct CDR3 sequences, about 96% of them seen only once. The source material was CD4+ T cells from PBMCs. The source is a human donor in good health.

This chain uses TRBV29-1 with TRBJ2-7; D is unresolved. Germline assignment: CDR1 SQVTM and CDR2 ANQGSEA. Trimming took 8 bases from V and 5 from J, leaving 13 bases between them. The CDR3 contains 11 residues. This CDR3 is CSTKEQNEQYF. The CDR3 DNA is TGCAGCACTAAGGAGCAAAACGAGCAGTACTTC.

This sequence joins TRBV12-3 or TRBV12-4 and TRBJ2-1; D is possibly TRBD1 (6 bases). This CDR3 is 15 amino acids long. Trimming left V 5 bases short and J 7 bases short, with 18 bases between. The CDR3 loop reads CASSPRAGAGNEQFF. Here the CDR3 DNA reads TGTGCCAGCAGTCCCAGGGCAGGGGCTGGGAATGAGCAGTTCTTC.

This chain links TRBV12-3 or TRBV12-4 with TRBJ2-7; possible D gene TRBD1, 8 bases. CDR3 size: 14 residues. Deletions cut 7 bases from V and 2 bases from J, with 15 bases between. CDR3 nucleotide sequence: TGTGCCAGCACCGATACAGGGGGGGCCTACGAGCAGTACTTC. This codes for CASTDTGGAYEQYF.

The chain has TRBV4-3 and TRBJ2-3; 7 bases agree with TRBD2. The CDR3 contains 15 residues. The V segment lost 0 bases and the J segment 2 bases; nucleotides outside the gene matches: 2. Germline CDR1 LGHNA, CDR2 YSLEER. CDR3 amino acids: CASSQEAGTTDTQYF. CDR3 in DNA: TGCGCCAGCAGCCAAGAAGCGGGAACCACAGATACGCAGTATTTT.

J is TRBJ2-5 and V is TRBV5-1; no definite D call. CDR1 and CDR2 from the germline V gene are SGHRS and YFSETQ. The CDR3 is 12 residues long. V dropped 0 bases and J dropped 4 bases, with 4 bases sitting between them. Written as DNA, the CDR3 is TGCGCCAGCAGCTTGGCCGCAGAGACCCAGTACTTC. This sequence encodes CASSLAAETQYF.

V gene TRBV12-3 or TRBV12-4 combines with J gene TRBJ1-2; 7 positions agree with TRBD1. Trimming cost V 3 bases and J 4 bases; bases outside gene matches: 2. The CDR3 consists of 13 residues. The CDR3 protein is CASSFGTVYGYTF. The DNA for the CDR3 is TGTGCCAGCAGTTTTGGGACAGTCTATGGCTACACCTTC.